These 25 T cell receptor beta chains came from one sample sequenced in a study of blood T cell repertoires in COVID-19. The repertoire was sequenced with immunoSEQ multiplex PCR; TCRdb's copy has only in-frame clones and lacks some. The sample carries some 300,000 clones, about nine tenths recorded once. Sequenced material: peripheral blood. The receptors come from a young woman who had recovered from COVID-19.

This chain joins TRBV9 and TRBJ2-2; a possible D gene is TRBD2 (5 bases). The V end was cut by 0 bases, the J end by 1 base, with 10 bases between. CDR1 is SGDLS, CDR2 YYNGEE, per germline. The CDR3 runs 16 residues. The CDR3 DNA is TGTGCCAGCAGCGTAGCTCACGGACTGAACACCGGGGAGCTGTTTTTT. This encodes CASSVAHGLNTGELFF.

The genes are TRBV28 and TRBJ2-7, with 13 bases that match TRBD2. Germline V gene sequence: CDR1 MDHEN, CDR2 SYDVKM. The CDR3 runs to 15 residues. With 5 bases clipped from V and 3 bases from J, the junction kept 4 bases outside the gene matches. This CDR3 is CASSRTSGGNYEQYF. The CDR3 bases are TGTGCCAGCAGTCGGACTAGCGGGGGAAACTACGAGCAGTACTTC.

The V gene is TRBV2, the J gene TRBJ1-1, with D possibly TRBD1 on 6 matching bases. Trimming shortened V by 2 bases and J by 2 bases, and 15 bases separated the two germline ends. CDR3 size: 16 residues. CDR1 is SNHLY, CDR2 FYNNEI, per germline. As DNA, the CDR3 is TGTGCCAGCAGTGAACTTAGGACAGACTTTAACACTGAAGCTTTCTTT. It encodes CASSELRTDFNTEAFF.

The V and J genes are TRBV7-9 and TRBJ2-7; 7 bases are shared with TRBD1. CDR3 length: 15 amino acids. Germline V lookup: CDR1 SEHNR, CDR2 FQNEAQ (reference sequence). V was pared by 6 bases and J by 0 bases, with 8 bases of the junction left unmatched. Written as DNA, the CDR3 is TGTGCCAGCAGATCGGACAGGTCAAGCTCCTACGAGCAGTACTTC. It is translated as CASRSDRSSSYEQYF.

The chain couples TRBV13 to TRBJ2-7, with D possibly being TRBD1 (6 bases). The CDR3 covers 16 residues. Germline V gene lookup returns CDR1 PRHDT and CDR2 FYEKMQ (reference sequence). Trimming stripped 0 bases from V and 0 bases from J, with 12 bases between. The CDR3 nucleotides read TGTGCCAGCAGCTTAGGCCAGGGGCTCCTCTCCTACGAGCAGTACTTC. Protein: CASSLGQGLLSYEQYF.

V is TRBV27 and J is TRBJ2-3, with 10 bases lining up with TRBD2. The CDR3 loop spans 16 amino acids. Germline values: CDR1 MNHEY, CDR2 SMNVEV (reference sequence). The V gene end was trimmed by 3 bases and the J gene end by 2 bases; junction bases not matched to a gene: 5. CDR3 DNA sequence: TGTGCCAGCAGTTTTCCTAGCGGGGGTCCCACAGATACGCAGTATTTT. It translates to CASSFPSGGPTDTQYF.

The chain is built from TRBV7-9 and TRBJ2-2; D is unresolved. Germline CDR1 is SEHNR and CDR2 is FQNEAQ (reference sequence). The CDR3 is 15 amino acids. V gave up 6 bases and J gave up 2 bases, with 13 bases separating them. The CDR3 bases are TGTGCCAGCAGTCTCCAGTCCTCTAACACCGGGGAGCTGTTTTTT. Amino acids: CASSLQSSNTGELFF.

J is TRBJ1-6 and V is TRBV10-3, with no clear D. The CDR3 consists of 13 residues. Germline lookup yields CDR1 ENHRY and CDR2 SYGVKD. The V and J ends lost 6 bases and 4 bases respectively, with 7 bases between them. The CDR3 is CAIRAGYNSPLHF. The CDR3, as DNA: TGTGCCATCAGAGCGGGTTATAATTCACCCCTCCACTTT.

The rearrangement links TRBV6-2 or TRBV6-3 to TRBJ2-3; TRBD2 might be the D (6 bases). This CDR3 comprises 18 residues. Germline V gene sequence: CDR1 MNHEY, CDR2 SVGEGT. V shed 0 bases and J shed 2 bases, with 18 bases lying between them. The CDR3 here is CASSYSRDSGGSTDTQYF. In nucleotides, the CDR3 is TGTGCCAGCAGTTACTCGAGAGACAGTGGAGGGTCCACAGATACGCAGTATTTT.

The sample holds a few counts of this clone. The CDR3 nucleotides read TGTGCCAGCAGTTTTTTACTAGGATACGCCGGGGAGCTGTTTTTT. Its protein is CASSFLLGYAGELFF. The V and J genes are TRBV28 and TRBJ2-2; possibly TRBD2 for D (5 bases). Trimming took off 3 bases at V and 6 bases at J, with 14 bases between the two ends. The germline CDR1 and CDR2 sequences are MDHEN and SYDVKM. This CDR3 contains 15 residues.

The V gene is TRBV27, the J gene TRBJ1-6, with 8 bases lining up with TRBD1. The CDR3 has 14 amino acids. Germline-derived CDR1 and CDR2 are MNHEY and SMNVEV (reference sequence). The V gene end was trimmed by 5 bases and the J gene end by 10 bases; junction bases not matched to a gene: 7. The CDR3 protein is CASSRRQGWSPLHF. CDR3 coding DNA: TGTGCCAGCAGTAGAAGACAGGGGTGGTCACCCCTCCACTTT.

The rearrangement uses TRBV9 and TRBJ2-3; 8 bases fit TRBD2. This CDR3 spans 16 amino acids. V shed 3 bases and J 4 bases; nucleotides not matched to a gene: 10. The germline V gene encodes CDR1 SGDLS and CDR2 YYNGEE. The chain's CDR3 is CASSAPGTSWSDTQYF. The CDR3 bases are TGTGCCAGCAGCGCCCCCGGGACTAGTTGGTCAGATACGCAGTATTTT.

This sequence joins TRBV20-1 and TRBJ1-2, with no clear D. CDR1 DFQATT and CDR2 SNEGSKA come from the germline V gene (reference sequence). The CDR3 totals 12 residues. Trimming stripped 3 bases from V and 12 bases from J, with 17 bases between. The CDR3 DNA reads as TGCAGTGCTAGTAGAGGGCCGGCCGGGAACACCTTC. It encodes CSASRGPAGNTF.

This chain uses TRBV19 with TRBJ1-6, with D possibly TRBD1 on 5 matching bases. Trimming removed 4 bases from V and 7 bases from J, with 11 bases in between. The CDR3 contains 14 residues. The germline CDR1 and CDR2 sequences are LNHDA and SQIVND (reference sequence). CDR3 in amino acids: CASSTTALNSPLHF. The CDR3 nucleotides are TGTGCCAGTAGTACGACAGCCCTCAATTCACCCCTCCACTTT.

This chain joins TRBV7-3 and TRBJ1-4; D perhaps matches TRBD1 (6 bases). The CDR3 loop spans 16 amino acids. CDR1 is SGHTA, CDR2 FQGTGA, per germline. Trimming took off 6 bases at V and 4 bases at J, with 18 bases between the two ends. CDR3 protein: CASSDPNRASNEKLFF. For the CDR3, the DNA is TGTGCCAGCAGTGATCCGAACAGGGCAAGTAATGAAAAACTGTTTTTT. Together with reference TRBV7-3 and TRBJ1-4, the CDR3 gives the full variable domain: GAGVSQTPSNKVTEKGKYVELRCDPISGHTALYWYRQSLGQGPEFLIYFQGTGAADDSGLPNDRFFAVRPEGSVSTLKIQRTERGDSAVYLCASSDPNRASNEKLFFGSGTQLSVL.

The chain joins TRBV19 to TRBJ1-5, with D perhaps matching TRBD1 (6 bases). The ends were cut back, 6 bases at V and 1 base at J, with 13 bases in the middle. Germline values: CDR1 LNHDA, CDR2 SQIVND (reference sequence). The CDR3 length is 15 residues. CDR3 sequence reads: CASSRTQGSNQPQHF. The DNA of the CDR3 is TGTGCCAGTAGCCGGACACAGGGCAGCAATCAGCCCCAGCATTTT.

V usage is TRBV3-1 (or the pseudogene TRBV3-2) and J usage is TRBJ2-1; D may be TRBD2 (6 bases). Germline values: CDR1 LGHDT, CDR2 YNNKEL (reference sequence). The V and J ends lost 4 bases and 0 bases respectively, with 10 bases between them. This CDR3 region has 15 residues. CDR3 in DNA: TGTGCCAGCAGCCTTAGCGGAAACTCCTACAATGAGCAGTTCTTC. Its protein product is CASSLSGNSYNEQFF.

This chain uses TRBV3-1 (or the pseudogene TRBV3-2) with TRBJ1-1, with TRBD1 identical over 9 bases. V gave up 2 bases and J gave up 5 bases; unmatched junction bases: 6. This CDR3 spans 15 amino acids. Germline V gene sequence: CDR1 LGHDT, CDR2 YNNKEL (reference sequence). CDR3: CASSQNTGGETEAFF. The CDR3 bases are TGTGCCAGCAGCCAAAACACAGGGGGCGAGACTGAAGCTTTCTTT.

The gene calls are TRBV2 and TRBJ2-3; weak D call: TRBD2 (5 bases). There are 13 residues in the CDR3. Per germline, CDR1 SNHLY and CDR2 FYNNEI. Trimming left V 4 bases short and J 6 bases short, with 11 bases between. In nucleotides, the CDR3 is TGTGCCAGCAGTGTCTCGGGAACCGATACGCAGTATTTT. Its translation is CASSVSGTDTQYF.

This sequence joins TRBV28 and TRBJ2-1; 12 nucleotides agree with TRBD2. Germline values: CDR1 MDHEN, CDR2 SYDVKM. V lost 5 bases to trimming and J lost 4 bases; unmatched junction nucleotides: 6. The CDR3 spans 16 residues. DNA of the CDR3: TGTGCCAGCAGTCAACTAGCGGGGGGTCAATACAATGAGCAGTTCTTC. Translation: CASSQLAGGQYNEQFF.

The chain is built from TRBV4-3 and TRBJ2-7; 9 positions match TRBD2. The CDR3 consists of 16 residues. V lost 4 bases, J lost 2 bases, and 9 bases stayed unmatched. Germline V CDR1 and CDR2: LGHNA, YSLEER. CDR3 loop: CASSRTNSGGPYEQYF. The CDR3 DNA reads as TGCGCCAGCAGCCGAACAAATAGCGGGGGCCCCTACGAGCAGTACTTC.

This chain connects TRBV5-1 to TRBJ2-1, with 13 bases aligning to TRBD2. Germline V gene data show CDR1 as SGHRS and CDR2 as YFSETQ. This CDR3 contains 18 residues. V was clipped by 6 bases and J by 1 base; unmatched bases: 10. In DNA form, the CDR3 reads TGCGCCAGCAAACCTTGGGGACTAGCGGGGCGATCCTACAATGAGCAGTTCTTC. Its protein product is CASKPWGLAGRSYNEQFF. The full variable domain, completed using reference TRBV5-1 and TRBJ2-1, is KAGVTQTPRYLIKTRGQQVTLSCSPISGHRSVSWYQQTPGQGLQFLFEYFSETQRNKGNFPGRFSGRQFSNSRSEMNVSTLELGDSALYLCASKPWGLAGRSYNEQFFGPGTRLTVL.

The CDR3 DNA follows: TGTGCCACCAGCAGATTTAGGGACAGACTTCCTTATGGCTACACCTTC. As protein: CATSRFRDRLPYGYTF. J is TRBJ1-2 and V is TRBV15, with TRBD1 matching 7 bases. The V and J ends lost 2 bases and 5 bases, in that order; junction bases with no gene match: 11. This CDR3 is 16 amino acids long. CDR1 is LNHNV, CDR2 YYDKDF, per germline (reference sequence).

The V gene is TRBV7-8, the J gene TRBJ2-5; the D gene is possibly TRBD1 (5 bases). The CDR3 contains 16 residues. V lost 1 base and J 0 bases, leaving 12 bases between the germline ends. Germline V gene data show CDR1 as SGHVS and CDR2 as FQNEAQ. Here the CDR3 DNA reads TGTGCCAGCAGCTTAGTAAGGGGCTCTAACCAAGAGACCCAGTACTTC. Amino acids: CASSLVRGSNQETQYF.

The rearrangement links TRBV3-1 (or the pseudogene TRBV3-2) to TRBJ2-3, with D perhaps matching TRBD2 (6 bases). The CDR3 has 14 amino acids. V lost 2 bases and J 8 bases, leaving 14 bases between the germline ends. CDR1 and CDR2 (germline): LGHDT, YNNKEL (reference sequence). The CDR3: CASSQWGGEGTQYF. As DNA, the CDR3 is TGTGCCAGCAGCCAATGGGGCGGGGAAGGTACGCAGTATTTT.